This T cell receptor (beta chain) originates from a study of T cell responses to AZD1222 COVID-19 vaccine. Data came from immunoSEQ multiplex PCR; TCRdb stores just in-frame clones and leaves some out. Of about 180,000 clones listed, roughly 88% are singletons. Of note for this clone: As yet, its antigen is unknown.

This CDR3 has 15 amino acids. The V gene's germline CDR1 is SGHKS and CDR2 YYEKEE (reference sequence). Trimming removed 4 bases at V and 3 bases at J, with 13 bases between. Regarding the study as a whole: Donors were mostly white British, more females; clonal diversity possibly underestimated. A reported finding is that nearly half of spike-specific TCRs target unmutated variant regions.

The sequences come from peripheral blood, collected 28 days after the second AZD1222 dose. The V and J genes are TRBV5-5 and TRBJ1-4; maybe TRBD1 (5 bases). This receptor was identified in an adult who received the AZD1222 COVID-19 vaccine. The CDR3 here is CASSPGGEANEKLFF. CDR3 nucleotide sequence: TGTGCCAGCAGCCCGGGGGGTGAAGCTAATGAAAAACTGTTTTTT.